The 7 T cell receptor beta chains presented below share a single source sample, sequenced in a study of T-cell memory formation after mild COVID-19. TCRdb processed the 5' RACE reads anew with MiXCR; each CDR3 protein has one entry. In the table there are 130,000 to 150,000 distinct CDR3 sequences, approximately 5.7% of which are singletons. Material: PBMCs or a T cell subset sorted from them (not recorded which). The receptors derive from an adult woman who had mild COVID-19 (a few samples of this study predate the infection). Cell type and time point are not known.

This clonotype was detected a few times. The chain joins TRBV20-1 to TRBJ1-2; 10 bases match TRBD1. This CDR3 comprises 16 residues. Germline CDR1 and CDR2: DFQATT and SNEGSKA (reference sequence). J gave up 1 base and V 2 bases, and 7 bases lay outside the gene matches. The CDR3 loop is CSARPGQGNFNYGYTF. The CDR3 region has the DNA TGCAGTGCTAGACCGGGACAGGGGAACTTTAACTATGGCTACACCTTC.

The chain is built from TRBV7-2 and TRBJ2-5; the match to TRBD2 covers 16 bases. V shed 6 bases, J shed 1 base, and the junction held 5 bases outside the gene matches. The CDR3 is made up of 17 amino acids. Germline loops: CDR1 SGHTA, CDR2 FQGNSA. CDR3 nucleotides: TGTGCCAGCAGTCTGGGACTAGCGGGGGGGCCCCAAGAGACCCAGTACTTC. Its protein is CASSLGLAGGPQETQYF.

The rearrangement links TRBV24-1 to TRBJ2-4; 9 positions agree with TRBD1. V lost 0 bases, J lost 7 bases, and 3 bases stayed unmatched. The CDR3 is 15 residues long. The germline gives CDR1 KGHDR, CDR2 SFDVKD. Here the CDR3 DNA reads TGTGCCACCAGTGATTTGCGGACAGGGGATAACATTCAGTACTTC. Amino acids: CATSDLRTGDNIQYF.

This chain joins TRBV5-1 and TRBJ2-3; D gene ambiguous. The CDR3 is made up of 15 amino acids. From germline, CDR1 is SGHRS and CDR2 YFSETQ. The V end was cut by 0 bases, the J end by 2 bases, with 10 bases between. This chain's CDR3 is CASSLGPNPTDTQYF. The CDR3 DNA reads TGCGCCAGCAGCTTGGGGCCAAACCCCACAGATACGCAGTATTTT.

This clonotype has more than one count but fewer than ten. The chain combines TRBV7-2 with TRBJ2-3, with D perhaps TRBD2 (5 bases). The germline gives CDR1 SGHTA, CDR2 FQGNSA. The CDR3 has 16 amino acids. Trimming stripped 2 bases from V and 0 bases from J, with 12 bases between. The CDR3 nucleotides read TGTGCCAGCAGCTTACGAGCGGCAAAAAGCACAGATACGCAGTATTTT. Translation gives CASSLRAAKSTDTQYF. Looking up the rest from reference TRBV7-2 and TRBJ2-3 gives the full variable domain: GAGVSQSPSNKVTEKGKDVELRCDPISGHTALYWYRQSLGQGLEFLIYFQGNSAPDKSGLPSDRFSAERTGGSVSTLTIQRTQQEDSAVYLCASSLRAAKSTDTQYFGPGTRLTVL.

The sample holds a few counts of this clonotype. This chain links TRBV5-1 with TRBJ2-2, with 9 nucleotides matching TRBD1. J gave up 2 bases and V 9 bases, and 8 bases lay outside the gene matches. Germline lookup yields CDR1 SGHRS and CDR2 YFSETQ. The CDR3 sequence is 15 residues long. CDR3 bases: TGCGCCACCAAAACGGGACAGGGAAACACCGGGGAGCTGTTTTTT. Protein sequence: CATKTGQGNTGELFF.

This clonotype was seen repeatedly, ten times or more. This chain links TRBV29-1 with TRBJ2-7; no firm D call. Germline CDR1 and CDR2: SQVTM and ANQGSEA. The V end lost 7 bases, the J end lost 3 bases, and 10 bases lay between the germline ends. CDR3 size: 11 residues. The CDR3 DNA follows: TGCAGCGCCACTTGGGGCTACGAGCAGTACTTC. Translated, it gives CSATWGYEQYF.